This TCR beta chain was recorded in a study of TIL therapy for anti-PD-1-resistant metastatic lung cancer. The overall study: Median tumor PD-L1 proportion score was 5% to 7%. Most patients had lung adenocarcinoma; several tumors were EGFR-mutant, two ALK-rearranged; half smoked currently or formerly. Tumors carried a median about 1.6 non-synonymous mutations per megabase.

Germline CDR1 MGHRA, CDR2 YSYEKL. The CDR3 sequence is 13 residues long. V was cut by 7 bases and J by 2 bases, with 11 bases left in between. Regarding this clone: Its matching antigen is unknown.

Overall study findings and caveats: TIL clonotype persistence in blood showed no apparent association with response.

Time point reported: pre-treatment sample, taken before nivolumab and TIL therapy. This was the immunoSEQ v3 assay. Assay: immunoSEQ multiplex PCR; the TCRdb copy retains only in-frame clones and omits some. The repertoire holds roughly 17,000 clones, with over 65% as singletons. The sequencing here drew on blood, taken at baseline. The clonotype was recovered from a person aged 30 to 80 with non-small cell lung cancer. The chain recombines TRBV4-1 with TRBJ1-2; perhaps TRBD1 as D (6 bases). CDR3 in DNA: TGCGCCAGCACCAAGGACAGAAACTATGGCTACACCTTC. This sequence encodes CASTKDRNYGYTF.